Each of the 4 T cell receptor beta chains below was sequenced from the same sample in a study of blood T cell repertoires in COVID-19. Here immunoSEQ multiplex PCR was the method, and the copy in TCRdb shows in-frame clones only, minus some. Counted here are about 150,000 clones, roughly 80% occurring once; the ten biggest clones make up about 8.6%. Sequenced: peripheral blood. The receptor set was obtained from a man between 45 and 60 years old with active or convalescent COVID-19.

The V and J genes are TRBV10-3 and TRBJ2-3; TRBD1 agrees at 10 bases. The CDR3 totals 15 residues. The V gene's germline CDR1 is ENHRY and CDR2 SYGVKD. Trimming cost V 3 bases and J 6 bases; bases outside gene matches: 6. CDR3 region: CAISEGTGVRDTQYF. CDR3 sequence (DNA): TGTGCCATCAGTGAAGGGACAGGGGTTCGGGATACGCAGTATTTT.

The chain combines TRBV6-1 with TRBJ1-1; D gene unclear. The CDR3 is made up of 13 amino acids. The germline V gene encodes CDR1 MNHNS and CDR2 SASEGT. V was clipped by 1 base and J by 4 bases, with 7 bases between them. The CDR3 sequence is CASSEGRSTEAFF. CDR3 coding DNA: TGTGCCAGCAGTGAAGGGAGGAGCACTGAAGCTTTCTTT.

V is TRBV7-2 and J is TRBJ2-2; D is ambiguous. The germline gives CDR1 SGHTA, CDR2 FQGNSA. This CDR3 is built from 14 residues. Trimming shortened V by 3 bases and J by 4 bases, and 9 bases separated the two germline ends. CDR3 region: CASSLGLATGELFF. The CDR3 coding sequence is TGTGCCAGCAGCTTGGGCCTGGCCACCGGGGAGCTGTTTTTT.

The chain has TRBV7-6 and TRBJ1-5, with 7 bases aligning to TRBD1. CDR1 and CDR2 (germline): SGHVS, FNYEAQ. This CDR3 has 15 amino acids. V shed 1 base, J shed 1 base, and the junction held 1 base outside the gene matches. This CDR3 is CASSLGQGSNQPQHF. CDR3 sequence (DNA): TGTGCCAGCAGCTTAGGACAGGGAAGCAATCAGCCCCAGCATTTT.